The 20 T cell receptor beta chains in this list originate from one sample, sequenced in a study of blood T cell repertoires in COVID-19 (TCRdb year 2020). The library was produced with the immunoSEQ multiplex PCR assay. The table comes from immuneACCESS by way of TCRdb, which keeps in-frame sequences with V and J called. Part of the clones is missing from these tables; in studies checked, under half for an unresolved V gene and the rest for unknown reasons. The sample data list 250,000 to 300,000 clones, and around 85% of these were observed just once. The leading ten clones occupy 11% of the sample. Sequencing was carried out using peripheral blood. These receptors were obtained from a woman in her seventies with acute or convalescent COVID-19.

The rearrangement links TRBV4-2 to TRBJ1-2; 10 nucleotides match TRBD1. V gave up 0 bases and J gave up 11 bases; unmatched junction bases: 6. The germline V gene encodes CDR1 LGHNA and CDR2 YNFKEQ. The CDR3 has 14 residues. CDR3 region: CASSQDLWDRGYTF. CDR3 in DNA: TGTGCCAGCAGCCAAGATCTCTGGGACAGGGGTTACACCTTC.

The J gene is TRBJ1-5, the V gene TRBV3-1 (or the pseudogene TRBV3-2), with D possibly matching TRBD1 (6 bases). The CDR3 totals 13 residues. Germline V gives CDR1 LGHDT, CDR2 YNNKEL (reference sequence). The V end was cut by 5 bases, the J end by 6 bases, with 11 bases between. This chain's CDR3 is CASSDLQGQPQHF. Here the CDR3 DNA reads TGTGCCAGCAGCGACCTACAGGGTCAGCCCCAGCATTTT.

The chain is built from TRBV6-5 and TRBJ1-4; 7 bases align to TRBD1. The CDR3 consists of 15 residues. The V and J ends lost 0 bases and 4 bases, in that order; junction bases with no gene match: 2. Looked up from germline, CDR1 is MNHEY and CDR2 is SVGAGI. As DNA, the CDR3 is TGTGCCAGCAGTTACTCGTCAGGGGGTAATGAAAAACTGTTTTTT. It encodes CASSYSSGGNEKLFF.

The chain has TRBV6-5 and TRBJ2-7, with TRBD1 matching over 9 bases. The trim removed 8 bases at V and 0 bases at J, leaving 5 bases unmatched. CDR3 length equals 14 residues. In germline, CDR1 is MNHEY, CDR2 SVGAGI. This chain's CDR3 is CASGGTGSSYEQYF. For the CDR3, the DNA is TGTGCCAGCGGCGGGACAGGGTCCTCCTACGAGCAGTACTTC.

The V call is TRBV5-1, the J call TRBJ2-2; D is perhaps TRBD1 (6 bases). The CDR3 contains 15 residues. The V end was cut by 4 bases, the J end by 7 bases, with 17 bases between. Germline values: CDR1 SGHRS, CDR2 YFSETQ. In nucleotides, the CDR3 is TGCGCCAGCAGCCCAACACAGGGCGAGGGCGGGGAGCTGTTTTTT. Amino acid sequence: CASSPTQGEGGELFF.

The J gene is TRBJ1-2, the V gene TRBV20-1; D is ambiguous. Germline V gene sequence: CDR1 DFQATT, CDR2 SNEGSKA (reference sequence). V lost 4 bases and J 5 bases, leaving 5 bases between the germline ends. The length of the CDR3 is 10 residues. The CDR3: CSAMEYGYTF. CDR3 nucleotides: TGCAGTGCTATGGAGTATGGCTACACCTTC.

This clone occurred once. The genes are TRBV24-1 and TRBJ1-5; 8 bases are a match to TRBD1. The CDR3 is made up of 16 amino acids. Unmatched junction bases numbered 8, after V lost 7 bases and J lost 1 base. CDR1 and CDR2 (germline): KGHDR, SFDVKD. In nucleotides, the CDR3 is TGTGCCACCAGCCTTGATTGGGACAGGAGCAATCAGCCCCAGCATTTT. The encoded protein is CATSLDWDRSNQPQHF.

This chain's CDR3 is CASSRTTYEQYF. CDR3 sequence (DNA): TGTGCCAGCAGCCGTACAACCTACGAGCAGTACTTC. The chain links TRBV5-6 to TRBJ2-7, with no clear D. CDR1 is SGHDT and CDR2 is YYEEEE in the germline V gene. The CDR3 has 12 residues. V was trimmed by 4 bases and J by 2 bases, leaving 7 bases between them.

This clone was counted only a few times. The V and J genes are TRBV3-1 (or the pseudogene TRBV3-2) and TRBJ2-5; TRBD2 agrees at 10 bases. V lost 5 bases, J lost 4 bases, and 4 bases stayed unmatched. The CDR3 extends over 14 amino acids. Germline V gene sequence: CDR1 LGHDT, CDR2 YNNKEL (reference sequence). CDR3 loop: CASSALAGVETQYF. The DNA for the CDR3 is TGTGCCAGCAGCGCCCTAGCGGGGGTAGAGACCCAGTACTTC.

The rearrangement uses TRBV7-6 and TRBJ2-1, with a tentative D call TRBD2 (7 bases). Germline V gives CDR1 SGHVS, CDR2 FNYEAQ. Trimming removed 3 bases from V and 2 bases from J, with 11 bases in between. This CDR3 region has 15 residues. The CDR3: CASSLGGATYNEQFF. As DNA, the CDR3 is TGTGCCAGCAGCTTGGGGGGGGCAACCTACAATGAGCAGTTCTTC.

V and J are TRBV5-1 and TRBJ2-3; 14 bases map to TRBD2. Trimming removed 3 bases from V and 2 bases from J; junction bases left unmatched: 2. CDR1 SGHRS and CDR2 YFSETQ come from the germline V gene. This CDR3 is 16 amino acids long. The CDR3 sequence is CASSSTSGGATDTQYF. The DNA for the CDR3 is TGCGCCAGCAGCTCGACTAGCGGGGGGGCCACAGATACGCAGTATTTT.

V gene TRBV11-2 combines with J gene TRBJ1-1; D remains unclear. This CDR3 region has 15 residues. V lost 0 bases, J lost 1 base, and 9 bases lay in between. Germline CDR1 and CDR2: SGHAT and FQNNGV. This CDR3 reads CASSLDPGGNTEAFF. CDR3 DNA: TGTGCCAGCAGCTTAGATCCCGGAGGGAACACTGAAGCTTTCTTT.

The rearrangement uses TRBV6-5 and TRBJ1-4; the D gene is possibly TRBD1 (5 bases). Germline V lookup: CDR1 MNHEY, CDR2 SVGAGI. The ends were cut back, 4 bases at V and 14 bases at J, with 14 bases in the middle. CDR3 length: 12 amino acids. The CDR3 coding sequence is TGTGCCAGCAGTTCTCCCGGGGGGACTCTGTTTTTT. It encodes CASSSPGGTLFF.

This chain joins TRBV3-1 (or the pseudogene TRBV3-2) and TRBJ2-5; D remains ambiguous. The germline V and J ends were trimmed by 6 bases and 4 bases, with 9 bases remaining between them. Germline values: CDR1 LGHDT, CDR2 YNNKEL (reference sequence). The CDR3 runs to 12 residues. The CDR3 reads CASSDNGETQYF. The DNA of the CDR3 is TGTGCCAGCAGTGATAACGGAGAGACCCAGTACTTC.

V usage is TRBV5-1 and J usage is TRBJ2-5; 7 bases fit TRBD2. This CDR3 region has 14 residues. Trimming removed 7 bases from V and 2 bases from J; junction bases left unmatched: 8. The germline CDR1 and CDR2 sequences are SGHRS and YFSETQ. This CDR3 is CASSYGGGQETQYF. CDR3 bases: TGCGCCAGCTCTTATGGGGGAGGGCAAGAGACCCAGTACTTC.

This clone was seen a handful of times. V is TRBV4-1 and J is TRBJ1-2; tentatively, D is TRBD1 (5 bases). This CDR3 comprises 13 residues. From germline, CDR1 is MGHRA and CDR2 YSYEKL. V was cut by 1 base and J by 13 bases, with 16 bases left in between. CDR3 nucleotides: TGCGCCAGCAGCCAAGGGTCCAGGGTGAGAGTCACCTTC. This codes for CASSQGSRVRVTF.

The chain employs TRBV6-2 or TRBV6-3 and TRBJ2-2; D may be TRBD2 (5 bases). With 2 bases removed from V and 6 bases from J, the gap between germline ends came to 13 bases. The CDR3 spans 15 residues. CDR1 and CDR2 (germline): MNHEY, SVGEGT. The DNA of the CDR3 is TGTGCCAGCAGTTACGAAGGGTTGGAGGCCGGGGAGCTGTTTTTT. It yields the protein CASSYEGLEAGELFF.

The genes are TRBV19 and TRBJ1-1, with 9 bases matching TRBD1. The V and J ends lost 6 bases and 3 bases, in that order; junction bases with no gene match: 5. This CDR3 is 14 amino acids long. The V gene's germline CDR1 is LNHDA and CDR2 SQIVND (reference sequence). CDR3 in amino acids: CASSTRDRDTEAFF. Written as DNA, the CDR3 is TGTGCCAGTAGCACCCGGGACAGGGACACTGAAGCTTTCTTT.

This chain connects TRBV5-1 to TRBJ2-7; TRBD1 agrees at 8 bases. Germline V gene sequence: CDR1 SGHRS, CDR2 YFSETQ. This CDR3 has 14 amino acids. The trim removed 4 bases at V and 2 bases at J, leaving 5 bases unmatched. The CDR3 loop reads CASSIRQGTYEQYF. As DNA, the CDR3 is TGCGCCAGCAGCATAAGACAGGGGACCTACGAGCAGTACTTC. The full variable domain, with the rest looked up from reference TRBV5-1 and TRBJ2-7, is KAGVTQTPRYLIKTRGQQVTLSCSPISGHRSVSWYQQTPGQGLQFLFEYFSETQRNKGNFPGRFSGRQFSNSRSEMNVSTLELGDSALYLCASSIRQGTYEQYFGPGTRLTVT.

The chain is built from TRBV4-2 and TRBJ2-3; 11 nucleotides agree with TRBD2. The V gene's germline CDR1 is LGHNA and CDR2 YNFKEQ. After removal of 5 bases from V and 1 base from J, the junction contained 5 bases not matched to a gene. CDR3 length: 16 amino acids. The CDR3 reads CASSNQLAGGTDTQYF. The CDR3 DNA reads TGTGCCAGCAGCAACCAACTAGCGGGGGGCACAGATACGCAGTATTTT.